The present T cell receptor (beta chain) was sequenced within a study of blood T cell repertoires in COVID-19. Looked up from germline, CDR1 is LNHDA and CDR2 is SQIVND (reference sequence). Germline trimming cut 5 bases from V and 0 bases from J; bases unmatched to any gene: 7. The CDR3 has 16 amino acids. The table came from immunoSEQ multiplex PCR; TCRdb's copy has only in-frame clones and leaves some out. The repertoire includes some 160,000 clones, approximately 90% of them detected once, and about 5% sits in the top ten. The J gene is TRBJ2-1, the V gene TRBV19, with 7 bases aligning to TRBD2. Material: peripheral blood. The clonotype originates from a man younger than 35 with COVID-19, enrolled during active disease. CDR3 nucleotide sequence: TGTGCCAGTAGTCCCCGCGGGAGAAGCTCCTACAATGAGCAGTTCTTC. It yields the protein CASSPRGRSSYNEQFF.